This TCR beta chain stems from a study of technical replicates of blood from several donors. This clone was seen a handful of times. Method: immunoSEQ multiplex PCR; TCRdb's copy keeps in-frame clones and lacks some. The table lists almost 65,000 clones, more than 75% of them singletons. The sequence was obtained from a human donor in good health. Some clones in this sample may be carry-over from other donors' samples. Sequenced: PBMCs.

CDR3 sequence reads: CAWGLQGETQYF. In DNA form, the CDR3 reads TGTGCCTGGGGCCTTCAGGGAGAGACCCAGTACTTC. V and J are TRBV30 and TRBJ2-5; TRBD1 is a possible D gene (5 bases). Germline assignment: CDR1 GTSNPN and CDR2 SVGIG (reference sequence). The CDR3 is 12 residues long. The V and J ends lost 5 bases and 4 bases respectively, with 11 bases between them.